The T cell receptor (beta chain) under discussion was sequenced for a study of cytomegalovirus exposure and HLA in healthy donors. PCR was performed using 60 Vbeta and 13 Jbeta primers. This table comes from immunoSEQ multiplex PCR, and its TCRdb copy is limited to in-frame clones, with some not included. The repertoire includes under 110,000 clones, 75% of them detected once, and 2.5% sits in the top ten. V lost 2 bases, J lost 3 bases, and 12 bases lay in between. The CDR3 consists of 15 residues. The germline gives CDR1 SGHDT, CDR2 YYEEEE. The sequencing sample was made of PBMCs. The chain combines TRBV5-6 with TRBJ2-1; D may be TRBD1 (6 bases). This clonotype was obtained from a man in his forties in good health and CMV-seronegative. CDR3 sequence (DNA): TGTGCCAGCAGCTTTCAACTGGACAGCTACAATGAGCAGTTCTTC. This encodes CASSFQLDSYNEQFF.